This T cell receptor beta chain appears in the sequencing data of a study of yellow fever vaccine responses in identical twins. General study results and limits: Vaccine T cell responses of twins reportedly seemed partly convergent and partly personalized.

On this clonotype itself: Its antigen is unidentified.

TCRdb redid the calling of the RT-PCR reads with MiXCR, one entry per CDR3 protein. The sample consists of roughly 5,700 distinct CDR3 sequences, 65% to 80% of them appearing once. Germline V lookup: CDR1 SGHAT, CDR2 FQDESV (reference sequence). The ends lost 4 bases at V and 6 bases at J; junction bases unmatched: 3. The length of the CDR3 is 12 residues. The clonotype comes from a woman under 30 who received the yellow fever vaccine. Here the sequenced sample was T cells from blood (PBMCs), unsorted or a sorted subset (not recorded which), taken before or after yellow fever vaccination (not recorded which). J is TRBJ2-7 and V is TRBV11-1, with 7 positions matching TRBD2. As DNA, the CDR3 is TGTGCCAGCAGCTGGGGAGGGTTCGAGCAGTACTTC. It translates to CASSWGGFEQYF.